This T cell receptor (beta chain) is drawn from a study of graft-versus-host responses after intestinal transplantation. Study-wide background: Recipients were all induced with anti-thymocyte globulin, then given tacrolimus and steroids for 2 to 4 years.

After the reaction, the investigators sorted the proliferating CFSE-low CD3+CD4+ and CD3+CD8+ responders. Clones were sequenced by immunoSEQ multiplex PCR, and TCRdb holds only the in-frame ones, with some missing. The repertoire holds some 14,000 clones, with 25% to 30% as singletons. The study's findings and limits: Some patients had graft-donor T cell macrochimerism. In their allografts, the ratios of graft-versus-host to host-versus-graft T cell clones were high.

Deletions cut 5 bases from V and 4 bases from J, with 18 bases between. The CDR3 length is 15 residues. Germline CDR1 is MDHEN and CDR2 is SYDVKM. The gene calls are TRBV28 and TRBJ2-7, with D perhaps assigned TRBD1 or TRBD2 (5 bases each). This TCR was sampled from a human patient who received an intestinal transplant. The sequences come from alloreactive CD4+ T cells from a mixed lymphocyte reaction culture, collected before intestinal transplant. The sample's subset: CFSE-low proliferating T cells sorted from roughly six-day pre-transplant mixed lymphocyte reaction (GvH or HvG direction). CDR3: CASSDFGGPRYEQYF. In nucleotides, the CDR3 is TGTGCCAGCAGTGACTTTGGGGGACCGCGTTACGAGCAGTACTTC.